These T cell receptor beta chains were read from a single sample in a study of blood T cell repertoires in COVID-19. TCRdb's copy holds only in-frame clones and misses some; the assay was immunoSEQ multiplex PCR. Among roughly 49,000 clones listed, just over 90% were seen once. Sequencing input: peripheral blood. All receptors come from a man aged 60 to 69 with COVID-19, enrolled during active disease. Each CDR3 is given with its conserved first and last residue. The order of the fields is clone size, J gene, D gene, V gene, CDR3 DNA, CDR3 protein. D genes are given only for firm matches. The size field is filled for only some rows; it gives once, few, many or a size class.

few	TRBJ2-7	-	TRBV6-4	TGTGCCAGCAGTTTAACCATGGACAGCTCCTACGAGCAGTACTTC	CASSLTMDSSYEQYF
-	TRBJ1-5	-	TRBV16	TGTGCCAGCAGCCGATTTGGAGGACAGATCAATCAGCCCCAGCATTTT	CASSRFGGQINQPQHF
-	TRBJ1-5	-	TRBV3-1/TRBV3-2	TGTGCCAGCAGCCAACGGGGTGGGCAGCCCCAGCATTTT	CASSQRGGQPQHF
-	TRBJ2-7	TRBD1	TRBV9	TGTGCCAGCAGCGTAGCGGACAGGGCGGGGGAGCAGTACTTC	CASSVADRAGEQYF
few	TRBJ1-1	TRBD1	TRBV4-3	TGCGCCAGCAGCCTAGGGACAGGGAGGAACACTGAAGCTTTCTTT	CASSLGTGRNTEAFF
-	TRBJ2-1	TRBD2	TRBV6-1	TGTGCCAGCAGTGAACTCGCGGGAGGGCCTATCAATGAGCAGTTCTTC	CASSELAGGPINEQFF
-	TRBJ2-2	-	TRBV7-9	TGTGCCAGCAGTCCTGCTTCTAGCCTGAACACCGGGGAGCTGTTTTTT	CASSPASSLNTGELFF
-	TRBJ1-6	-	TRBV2	TGTGCCAGCAGTGTAGGGGTTGGCTCACCCCTCCACTTT	CASSVGVGSPLHF
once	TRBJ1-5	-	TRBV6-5	TGTGCCAGCAGAAGACAGGAGTATCAGCCCCAGCATTTT	CASRRQEYQPQHF
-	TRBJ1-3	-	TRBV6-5	TGTGCCAGCAGATCGGACAGATCCGGAAACACCATATATTTT	CASRSDRSGNTIYF
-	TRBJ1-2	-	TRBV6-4	TGTGCCAGCAGTGACTCTGTGGGCACTTATGGCTACACCTTC	CASSDSVGTYGYTF
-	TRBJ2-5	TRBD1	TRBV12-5	TGTGCTAGTGGTTCAGGGACAGGGCCTCATGAAGAGACCCAGTACTTC	CASGSGTGPHEETQYF
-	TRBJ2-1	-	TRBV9	TGTGCCAGCAGCCCCCCAGGGCAGGGTGAGCTTAATGAGCAGTTCTTC	CASSPPGQGELNEQFF
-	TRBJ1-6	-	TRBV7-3	TGTGCCAGCAGCTCCCGCGCAGGGGCGAATTCACCCCTCCACTTT	CASSSRAGANSPLHF
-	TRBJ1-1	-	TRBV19	TGTGCCAGTAGTAGTGGGCAGCCTGGGAACACTGAAGCTTTCTTT	CASSSGQPGNTEAFF
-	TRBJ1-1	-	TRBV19	TGTGCCAGTAGCGAAATCCTTAGGGGGGGAGGAACTGAAGCTTTCTTT	CASSEILRGGGTEAFF
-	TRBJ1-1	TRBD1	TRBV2	TGTGCCAGCAGTGAAGCGAACAGGGGGCCTGAAGCTTTCTTT	CASSEANRGPEAFF
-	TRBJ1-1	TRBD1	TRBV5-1	TGCGCCAGCAGCAAAACAGGGGGCCTGAACACTGAAGCTTTCTTT	CASSKTGGLNTEAFF
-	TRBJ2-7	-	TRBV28	TGTGCCAGCAGTTTATTACAGGGTGGCTTCGAGCAGTACTTC	CASSLLQGGFEQYF
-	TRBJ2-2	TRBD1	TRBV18	TGTGCCAGCTCACCCGGACAGGGTGGGCGCACCGGGGAGCTGTTTTTT	CASSPGQGGRTGELFF
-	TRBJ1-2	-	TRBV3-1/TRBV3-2	TGTGCCAGCAGCCAAGTAGGGGGAGTAGGCTACACCTTC	CASSQVGGVGYTF
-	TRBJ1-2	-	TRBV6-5	TGTGCCAGCAGTTATACAGTAACCCCCCTCTATGGCTACACCTTC	CASSYTVTPLYGYTF
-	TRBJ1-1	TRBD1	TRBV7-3	TGTGCCAGCAGCTTACAAGGGGGCCTGAACACTGAAGCTTTCTTT	CASSLQGGLNTEAFF
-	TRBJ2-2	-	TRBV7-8	TGTGCCAGCAGCCCAGACACCGGGGAGCTGTTTTTT	CASSPDTGELFF
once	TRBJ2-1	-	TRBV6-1	TGTGCCAGCAGTGAAGCTGCAGTTTCCTACAATGAGCAGTTCTTC	CASSEAAVSYNEQFF
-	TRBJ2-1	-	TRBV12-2	TGTGCAAGTCGCTTATTAGTAATTAATGAGCAGTTCTTC	CASRLLVINEQFF
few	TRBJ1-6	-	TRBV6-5	TGTGCCAGCAGAGACAGCCGCTATAATTCACCCCTCCACTTT	CASRDSRYNSPLHF
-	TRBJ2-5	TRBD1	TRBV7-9	TGTGCCAGCAGCTTCACGGGACAGGTGTGGGAGACCCAGTACTTC	CASSFTGQVWETQYF
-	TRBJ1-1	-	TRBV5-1	TGCGCCAGCAGCTTGGACGCAGGGAAGGGCACTGAAGCTTTCTTT	CASSLDAGKGTEAFF
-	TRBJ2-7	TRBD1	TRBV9	TGTGCCAGCAGCGTAGCTGCACAGGGGTCCTACGAGCAGTACTTC	CASSVAAQGSYEQYF
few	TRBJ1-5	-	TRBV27	TGTGCCAGCAGTGTAACAGGGATGGATCTGCGACCCCAGCATTTT	CASSVTGMDLRPQHF
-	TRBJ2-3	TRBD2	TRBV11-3	TGTGCCAGCAGTCCTCTAGCGGGGGGCTCAGATACGCAGTATTTT	CASSPLAGGSDTQYF
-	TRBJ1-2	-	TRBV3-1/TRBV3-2	TGTGCCAGCAGCCTGCACAGACAGGCCGGGGGCTACACCTTC	CASSLHRQAGGYTF
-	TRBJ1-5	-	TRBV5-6	TGTGCCAGCATGGCGGGATCGGGCAATCAGCCCCAGCATTTT	CASMAGSGNQPQHF
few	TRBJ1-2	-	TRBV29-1	TGCAGCGGGGGCTCTCCGGGGTCCCATGGCTACACCTTC	CSGGSPGSHGYTF
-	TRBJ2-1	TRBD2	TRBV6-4	TGTGCCAGCAGCCCCAGACTAGCGGCCTTCATCTCCAATGAGCAGTTCTTC	CASSPRLAAFISNEQFF
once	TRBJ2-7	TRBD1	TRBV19	TGTGCCAGTAGCAAGATCTCCGGGACAGCCCCCTACGAGCAGTACTTC	CASSKISGTAPYEQYF
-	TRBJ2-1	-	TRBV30	TGTGCCTGGAGGAGCTTAGCCTACAATGAGCAGTTCTTC	CAWRSLAYNEQFF
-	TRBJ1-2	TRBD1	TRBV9	TGTGCCAGCAGCGCAAGGACAGGGGGTATTGGCTACACCTTC	CASSARTGGIGYTF
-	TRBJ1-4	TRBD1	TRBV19	TGTGCCAGTAGCAGGACAGGGAATGAAAAACTGTTTTTT	CASSRTGNEKLFF
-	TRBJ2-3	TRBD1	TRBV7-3	TGTGCCAGCAGCTTATCCGGACAGGCCACAGATACGCAGTATTTT	CASSLSGQATDTQYF
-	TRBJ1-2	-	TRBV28	TGTGCCACCACTGACAGCATCTATGGCTACACCTTC	CATTDSIYGYTF
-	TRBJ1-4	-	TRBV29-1	TGCAGCGTCGGTGGCGCCGGGGAAAAACTGTTTTTT	CSVGGAGEKLFF
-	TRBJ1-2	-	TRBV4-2	TGTGCCAGCAGCCAAGTGGCCCCCTATGGCTACACCTTC	CASSQVAPYGYTF
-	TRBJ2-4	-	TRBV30	TGTGCCTGGAGTAAGCTGAGTATGGCCAAAAACATTCAGTACTTC	CAWSKLSMAKNIQYF
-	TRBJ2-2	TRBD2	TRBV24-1	TGTGCCACCAGTGATCGCGGCGGGAGTTTTGTCGGGGAGCTGTTTTTT	CATSDRGGSFVGELFF
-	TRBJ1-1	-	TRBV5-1	TGCGCCAGCAGCTTGGCCCCGGGACAGAACACTGAAGCTTTCTTT	CASSLAPGQNTEAFF
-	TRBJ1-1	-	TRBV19	TGTGCCAGTAGGAGACAGGTCCTATTACCGAACACTGAAGCTTTCTTT	CASRRQVLLPNTEAFF
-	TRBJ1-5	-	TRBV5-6	TGTGCCAGCAGCTTAATACAGGGAAATCAGCCCCAGCATTTT	CASSLIQGNQPQHF
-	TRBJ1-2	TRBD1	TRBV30	TGTGCCTGGAGAAAGACAGGGGAAAATAACTATGGCTACACCTTC	CAWRKTGENNYGYTF
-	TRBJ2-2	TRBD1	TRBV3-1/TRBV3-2	TGTGCCAGCAGCTTGAGGACAGGGAACACCGGGGAGCTGTTTTTT	CASSLRTGNTGELFF
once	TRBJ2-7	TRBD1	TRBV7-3	TGTGCCAGCAGCCCCGGGACAGGGGGCGAGCAGTACTTC	CASSPGTGGEQYF
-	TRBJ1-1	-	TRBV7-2	TGTGCCAGCAGCTTAGCGCCACGGGGGAACACTGAAGCTTTCTTT	CASSLAPRGNTEAFF